This record covers a single T cell receptor (beta chain). Its antigen remains unidentified. Samples were taken at baseline and on day 1 of cycles 4 and 7. This record comes from a study of OX40 agonist ivuxolimab in advanced cancers. Whole-study findings and limits: Among the lowest peripheral clonal expansion occurred in 0.1-3.0 mg/kg partial responders.

The CDR3 sequence is 14 residues long. The germline gives CDR1 SGHTS, CDR2 YDEGEE. The V end lost 0 bases, the J end lost 7 bases, and 13 bases lay between the germline ends. TCRdb's table, derived via immunoSEQ multiplex PCR, lists solely in-frame clones and lacks some. The sample consists of some 78,000 clones, 88% of them appearing once. Material: CD4+ or CD8+ T cells sorted from blood, obtained in a trial of the OX40 agonist ivuxolimab. This chain uses TRBV5-8 with TRBJ1-2, with a weak D call TRBD1 (5 bases). This TCR was sampled from an adult with an advanced solid tumor such as melanoma, head and neck, liver or kidney cancer. CDR3 in amino acids: CASSLDGRVVGYTF. The CDR3, as DNA: TGTGCCAGCAGCTTGGACGGCAGGGTGGTTGGCTACACCTTC. The full variable domain, its missing parts supplied by reference TRBV5-8 and TRBJ1-2, is EAGVTQSPTHLIKTRGQQATLRCSPISGHTSVYWYQQALGLGLQFLLWYDEGEERNRGNFPPRFSGRQFPNYSSELNVNALELEDSALYLCASSLDGRVVGYTFGSGTRLTVV.